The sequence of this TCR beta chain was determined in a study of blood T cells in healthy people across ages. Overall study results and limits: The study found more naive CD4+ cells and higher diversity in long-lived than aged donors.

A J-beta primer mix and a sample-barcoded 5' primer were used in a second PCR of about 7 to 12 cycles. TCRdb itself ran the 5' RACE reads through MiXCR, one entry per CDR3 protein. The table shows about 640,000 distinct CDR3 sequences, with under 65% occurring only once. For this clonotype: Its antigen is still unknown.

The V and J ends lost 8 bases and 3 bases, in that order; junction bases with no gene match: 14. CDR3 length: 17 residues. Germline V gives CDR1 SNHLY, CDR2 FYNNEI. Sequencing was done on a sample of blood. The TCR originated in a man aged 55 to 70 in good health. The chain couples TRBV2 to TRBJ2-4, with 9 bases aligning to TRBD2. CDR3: CASATRRGGLSKNIQYF. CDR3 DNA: TGTGCCAGCGCTACCAGGCGGGGGGGCCTTAGCAAAAACATTCAGTACTTC.